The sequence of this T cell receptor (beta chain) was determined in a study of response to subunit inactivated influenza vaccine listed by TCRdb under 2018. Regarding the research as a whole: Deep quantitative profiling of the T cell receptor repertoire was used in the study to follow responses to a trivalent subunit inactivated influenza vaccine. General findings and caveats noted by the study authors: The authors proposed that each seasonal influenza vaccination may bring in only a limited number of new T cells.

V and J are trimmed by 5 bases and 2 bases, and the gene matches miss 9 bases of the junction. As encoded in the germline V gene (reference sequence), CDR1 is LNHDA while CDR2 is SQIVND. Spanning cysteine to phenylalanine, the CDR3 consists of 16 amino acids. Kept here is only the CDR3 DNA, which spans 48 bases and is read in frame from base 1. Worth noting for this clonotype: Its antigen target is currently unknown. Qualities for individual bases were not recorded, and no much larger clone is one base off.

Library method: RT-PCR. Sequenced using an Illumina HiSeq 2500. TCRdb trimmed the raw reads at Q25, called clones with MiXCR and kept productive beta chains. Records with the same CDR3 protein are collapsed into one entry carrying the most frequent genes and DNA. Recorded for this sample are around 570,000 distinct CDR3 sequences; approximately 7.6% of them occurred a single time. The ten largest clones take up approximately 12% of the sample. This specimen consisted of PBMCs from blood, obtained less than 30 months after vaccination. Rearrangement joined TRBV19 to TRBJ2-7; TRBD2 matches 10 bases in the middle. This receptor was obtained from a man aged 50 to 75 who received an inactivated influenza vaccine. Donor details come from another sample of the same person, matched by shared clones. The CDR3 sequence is CASSPASGGHAYEQYF. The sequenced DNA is TGTGCCAGTAGTCCCGCTAGCGGGGGCCACGCCTACGAGCAGTACTTC.